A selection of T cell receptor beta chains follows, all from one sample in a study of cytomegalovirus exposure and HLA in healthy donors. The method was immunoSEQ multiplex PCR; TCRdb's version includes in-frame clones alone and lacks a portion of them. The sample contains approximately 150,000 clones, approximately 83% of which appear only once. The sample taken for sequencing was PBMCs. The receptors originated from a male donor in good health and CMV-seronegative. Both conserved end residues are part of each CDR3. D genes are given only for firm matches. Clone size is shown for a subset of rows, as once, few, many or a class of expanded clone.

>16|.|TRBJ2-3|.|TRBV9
TGTGCCAGCAGCCCCGAACCGAGCGGAGGCACAGATACGCAGTATTTT
CASSPEPSGGTDTQYF
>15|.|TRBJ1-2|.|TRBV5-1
TGCGCCAGCAGCGATGGACAGCTTACCGGCTTTGGCTACACCTTC
CASSDGQLTGFGYTF
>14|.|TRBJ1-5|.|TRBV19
TGTGCCAGTAGTATACGGGACTTCAATCAGCCCCAGCATTTT
CASSIRDFNQPQHF
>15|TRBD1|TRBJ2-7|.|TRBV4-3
TGCGCCAGCAGCCAAGATAGGCAGGGGGCAATCGAGCAGTACTTC
CASSQDRQGAIEQYF
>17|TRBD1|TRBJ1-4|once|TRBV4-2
TGTGCCAGCAGCCAACCTGGGGGAGCAGGGGGCGTTGAAAAACTGTTTTTT
CASSQPGGAGGVEKLFF
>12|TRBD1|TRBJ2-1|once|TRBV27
TGTGCCAGCACCGACAGGGTCAATGAGCAGTTCTTC
CASTDRVNEQFF
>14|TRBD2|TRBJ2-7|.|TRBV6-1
TGTGCCAGCAGTGAAAAGGGACTAGCTTACGAGCAGTACTTC
CASSEKGLAYEQYF
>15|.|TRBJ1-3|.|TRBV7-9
TGTGCCAGCAGCCCGCGGGAGAACTCTGGAAACACCATATATTTT
CASSPRENSGNTIYF
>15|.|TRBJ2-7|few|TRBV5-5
TGTGCCAGCAGCTTGGCGCCAGGGGACCCTTTGGAGCAGTACTTC
CASSLAPGDPLEQYF
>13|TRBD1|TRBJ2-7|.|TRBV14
TGTGCCAGCAGCCAAATGACAGGGCTCCTTCAGTACTTC
CASSQMTGLLQYF
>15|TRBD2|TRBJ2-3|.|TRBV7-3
TGTGCCAGCAGCTTAGTGGGAGGGCCCAAAGATACGCAGTATTTT
CASSLVGGPKDTQYF
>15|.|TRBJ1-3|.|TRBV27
TGTGCCAGCAGTTTTTCCGGGAAAACTGGAAACACCATATATTTT
CASSFSGKTGNTIYF
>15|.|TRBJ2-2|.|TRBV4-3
TGCGCCAGCAGCCAAGGCAGGCGCAGCACCGGGGAGCTGTTTTTT
CASSQGRRSTGELFF
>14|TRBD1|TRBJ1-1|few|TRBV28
TGTGCCAGCAGTTGGGGGACAGCGAACACTGAAGCTTTCTTT
CASSWGTANTEAFF
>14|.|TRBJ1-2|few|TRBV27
TGTGCCAGCAGCCCAGCCAGGCTCTACTATGGCTACACCTTC
CASSPARLYYGYTF
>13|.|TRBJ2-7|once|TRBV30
TGTGCCTGGAGTGTACGACTGAATATGGAGCAGTACTTC
CAWSVRLNMEQYF
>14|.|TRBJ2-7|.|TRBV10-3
TGTGCCATCACGGCGGAGACAGTCTTTAGGGAGCAGTACTTC
CAITAETVFREQYF
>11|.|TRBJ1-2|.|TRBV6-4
TGTGCCAGCGGATTCGGGGGGGCAAACGCCTTC
CASGFGGANAF
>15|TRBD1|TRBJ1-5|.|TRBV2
TGTGCCAGCAGTAGAACAGGGGAGCGTTATCAGCCCCAGCATTTT
CASSRTGERYQPQHF
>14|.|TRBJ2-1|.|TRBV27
TGTGCCAGCAGTTTACTGCGCGGGTACAATGAGCAGTTCTTC
CASSLLRGYNEQFF
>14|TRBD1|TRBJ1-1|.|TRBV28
TGTGCCAGCAGGTTAGACAGGGGGCTTACTGAAGCTTTCTTT
CASRLDRGLTEAFF
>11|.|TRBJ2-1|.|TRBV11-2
TGTGCCAGCAGCCCGGTGAATGAGCAGTTCTTC
CASSPVNEQFF
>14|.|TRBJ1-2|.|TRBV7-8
TGTGCCAGCAGTTTAGTGGGGGGAAGCTATGGCTACACCTTC
CASSLVGGSYGYTF
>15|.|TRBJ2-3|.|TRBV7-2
TGTGCCAGCAGCTTATCGGGAGACCGGGGAGATACGCAGTATTTT
CASSLSGDRGDTQYF
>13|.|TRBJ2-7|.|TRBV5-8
TGTGCCAGCAGCTTGGGTCGAGCCTACGAGCAGTACTTC
CASSLGRAYEQYF
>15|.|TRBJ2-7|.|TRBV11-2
TGTGCCAGCAGCTTAGTGTGGCAGGGTTATAACGAGCAGTACTTC
CASSLVWQGYNEQYF
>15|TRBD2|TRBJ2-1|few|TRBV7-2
TGTGCCAGCAGACTTAGCGGGAGCTCCTACAATGAGCAGTTCTTC
CASRLSGSSYNEQFF
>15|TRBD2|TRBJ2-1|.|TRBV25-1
TGTGCCAGCAGTGTCACTCTAGCGGGCTACAATGAGCAGTTCTTC
CASSVTLAGYNEQFF
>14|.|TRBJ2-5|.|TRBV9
TGTGCCAGCAGCGTAGGGTTGCTAAAAGAGACCCAGTACTTC
CASSVGLLKETQYF
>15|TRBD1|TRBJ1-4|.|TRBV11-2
TGTGCCAGCAGCTCTATAGGACAGGTGGGGGAAAAACTGTTTTTT
CASSSIGQVGEKLFF
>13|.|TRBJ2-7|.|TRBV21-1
TGTGCCAGCCCGGGACACAGGCCCTACGAGCAGTACTTC
CASPGHRPYEQYF
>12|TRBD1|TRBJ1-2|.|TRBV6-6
TGTGCCAGCAGTTCCACAGGGGTCGGCTACACCTTC
CASSSTGVGYTF
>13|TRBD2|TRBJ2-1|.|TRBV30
TGTGCCTGGACTAGCGGGGGATACAATGAGCAGTTCTTC
CAWTSGGYNEQFF
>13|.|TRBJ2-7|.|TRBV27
TGTGCCAGCAGTTTATTTAAAGCATACGAGCAGTACTTC
CASSLFKAYEQYF
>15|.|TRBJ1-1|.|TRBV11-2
TGTGCCAGCAGCTTAGAACCGGGGTCTAACACTGAAGCTTTCTTT
CASSLEPGSNTEAFF
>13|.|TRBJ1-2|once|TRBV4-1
TGCGCCAGCAGCCACCCCAGGTCCCGTGGCTACACCTTC
CASSHPRSRGYTF
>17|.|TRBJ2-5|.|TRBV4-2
TGTGCCAGCAGCCAAGAGGATGGGGAGTCCGCCCAAGAGACCCAGTACTTC
CASSQEDGESAQETQYF
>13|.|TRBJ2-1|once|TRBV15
TGTGCCACCAGCAGAAAGAGGGGGTTTGAGCAGTTCTTC
CATSRKRGFEQFF
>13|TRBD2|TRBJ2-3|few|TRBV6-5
TGTGCCAGCGGGGGGGTTTATGCAGATACGCAGTATTTT
CASGGVYADTQYF
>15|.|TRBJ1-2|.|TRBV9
TGTGCCAGCAGCGGAAGGACCTTCGGGGTTTATGGCTACACCTTC
CASSGRTFGVYGYTF
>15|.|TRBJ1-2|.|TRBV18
TGTGCCAGCTCACCAAACCCATCGGGGGTTGACGGCTACACCTTC
CASSPNPSGVDGYTF
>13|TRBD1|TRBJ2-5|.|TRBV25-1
TGTGCCAGCGGGGACAGCCAACAAGAGACCCAGTACTTC
CASGDSQQETQYF
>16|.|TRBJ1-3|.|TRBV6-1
TGTGCCAGCAGTGAAGCGGCGGGTATCTCTGGAAACACCATATATTTT
CASSEAAGISGNTIYF
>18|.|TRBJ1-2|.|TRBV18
TGTGCCAGCTCACTACTTATAAATGAGGGAGGCCTTTCCGAAAGCTACACCTTC
CASSLLINEGGLSESYTF
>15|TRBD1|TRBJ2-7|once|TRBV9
TGTGCCAGCAGCGTTTCGACAGGGATCAGGGACGAGCAGTACTTC
CASSVSTGIRDEQYF
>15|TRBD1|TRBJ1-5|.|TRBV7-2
TGTGCCAGCAGCTTTTCGGGACAGGGGGATCAGCCCCAGCATTTT
CASSFSGQGDQPQHF
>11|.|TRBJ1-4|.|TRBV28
TGTGCCAGCAGTCTTAATGAAAAACTGTTTTTT
CASSLNEKLFF
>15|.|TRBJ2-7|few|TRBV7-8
TGTGCCAGCAGCTCCCTGATTGGGGGCGCCTACGAGCAGTACTTC
CASSSLIGGAYEQYF